The present T cell receptor beta chain was sequenced within a study of blood T cell repertoires in COVID-19. Turning to the study itself: The study drew acute and convalescent COVID-19 samples from the United States, Italy and Spain.

The length of the CDR3 is 15 residues. The V end was cut by 0 bases, the J end by 0 bases, with 7 bases between. From germline, CDR1 is SGHVS and CDR2 FQNEAQ. Per the authors' pipeline: Researchers report that nucleated cell counts were estimated from reference gene primer amplification. The protocol was immunoSEQ multiplex PCR, while the TCRdb copy is restricted to in-frame clones and leaves out a portion. V, J and clone size were drawn from that table, and D and trimming were deduced from the DNA. This table has about 97,000 clones, around nine tenths appearing once. The receptor was isolated from a human donor in a cohort sampled during active COVID-19. The sample comprised peripheral blood. J is TRBJ2-3 and V is TRBV7-8, with D perhaps matching TRBD2 (5 bases). DNA for the CDR3: TGTGCCAGCAGCTTAGCCGGCGGGAGCACAGATACGCAGTATTTT. It is translated as CASSLAGGSTDTQYF.